Detailed here is one T cell receptor beta chain. This record belongs to a study of T cells after yellow fever vaccination. Generation of TCR cDNA used 5'RACE template switching (which added a universal primer site and UMIs). TCRdb analysed the 5' RACE reads with MiXCR anew, one entry per CDR3 protein. This table holds nearly 350,000 distinct CDR3 sequences, approximately 8% found once. Germline values: CDR1 SGHRS, CDR2 YFSETQ. The CDR3 is 16 residues long. With 0 bases clipped from V and 7 bases from J, the junction kept 4 bases outside the gene matches. The sample was PBMCs, taken around 45 days after the first yellow fever vaccination. The chain combines TRBV5-1 with TRBJ1-6, with 10 bases fitting TRBD1. The TCR was taken from a man aged 18 to 29 who received the YFV17D yellow fever vaccine. In nucleotides, the CDR3 is TGCGCCAGCAGCTTGGTTACGGGACAGGGGAATTCACCCCTCCACTTT. Translation gives CASSLVTGQGNSPLHF. Together with reference TRBV5-1 and TRBJ1-6, the CDR3 gives the full variable domain: KAGVTQTPRYLIKTRGQQVTLSCSPISGHRSVSWYQQTPGQGLQFLFEYFSETQRNKGNFPGRFSGRQFSNSRSEMNVSTLELGDSALYLCASSLVTGQGNSPLHFGNGTRLTVT.